This T cell receptor beta chain was captured by sequencing in a study of regulatory T cells in long-lasting Graves disease. Time point given: persistent/refractory GD, antithyroid drugs over 5 years with positive TRAb. TCR sequences were obtained from RNA taken from PBMCs. Researchers made TCR beta libraries by using iRepertoire HTBI primers and running Arm-PCR on CDR3 regions. Original analysis: Samples collectively showed 62 TRBV and roughly 15 TRBJ segments. MiXCR, run by TCRdb on the multiplex PCR reads, gives a single entry per CDR3 protein. None of the V and J calls come from the authors' own analysis; TCRdb made them. The sample shows 700,000 or so distinct CDR3 sequences, 25% to 35% of them seen only once. This receptor was obtained from a female donor with Graves disease. Sequenced material: peripheral blood mononuclear cells (PBMCs), taken when the disease was refractory, from a patient treated with antithyroid drugs.

The CDR3 nucleotides read TGCAGTGCAAACTTAGGGCGGGCAGGGTTAAATCAGCCCCAGCATTTT. This translates into CSANLGRAGLNQPQHF. The chain couples TRBV20-1 to TRBJ1-5, with TRBD1 as a possible D gene (5 bases). Deletions cut 6 bases from V and 4 bases from J, with 22 bases between. CDR1 is DFQATT and CDR2 is SNEGSKA in the germline V gene (reference sequence). The CDR3 totals 16 residues.